Sequencing of this T cell receptor (beta chain) was carried out in a study of OX40 agonist ivuxolimab in advanced cancers. This clone was detected once. As yet, its antigen is unknown. This CDR3 is built from 14 residues. Germline V lookup: CDR1 MNHEY, CDR2 SVGAGI. The V and J ends lost 8 bases and 7 bases, in that order; junction bases with no gene match: 5. General study results and limits: In the 0.1 to 3.0 mg/kg range, CD4+ and CD8+ blood T cells had expanded clonally by week 6.

This table comes from immunoSEQ multiplex PCR, and its TCRdb copy is limited to in-frame clones, with some not included. Counted here are some 30,000 clones, about 90% occurring once; the ten biggest clones make up around 35%. The clonotype was recovered from an adult with an advanced solid tumor such as melanoma, head and neck, liver or kidney cancer. This chain joins TRBV6-5 and TRBJ2-2; the match to TRBD2 covers 12 bases. Source: CD4+ or CD8+ T cells sorted from blood, taken in a trial of the OX40 agonist ivuxolimab. CDR3 protein: CASGTSGLGGELFF. CDR3 bases: TGTGCCAGCGGGACTAGCGGGCTTGGCGGGGAGCTGTTTTTT.